This entry lists 10 T cell receptor beta chains sequenced from one sample in a study of cytomegalovirus exposure and HLA in healthy donors. PCR amplification relied on 60 Vbeta primers (plus 13 Jbeta primers). The repertoire was sequenced with immunoSEQ multiplex PCR; TCRdb's copy has only in-frame clones and lacks some. The table counts approximately 58,000 clones; roughly 9.6% lies in the top ten. The sample comprised PBMCs. These receptors originate from a woman aged 45-65 years in good health and CMV-seropositive.

The rearrangement joins TRBV19 to TRBJ2-4; D call uncertain. This CDR3 has 14 residues. V was trimmed by 5 bases and J by 1 base, leaving 9 bases between them. In germline, CDR1 is LNHDA, CDR2 SQIVND (reference sequence). This chain's CDR3 is CASSLSAAKNIQYF. CDR3 bases: TGTGCCAGTAGTTTGAGCGCCGCCAAAAACATTCAGTACTTC.

V gene TRBV11-2 combines with J gene TRBJ2-1, with unresolved D. CDR1 and CDR2 (germline): SGHAT, FQNNGV. V lost 0 bases, J lost 4 bases, and 16 bases lay in between. The CDR3 contains 17 residues. CDR3 region: CASSLENRGYPYNEQFF. The CDR3 nucleotides read TGTGCCAGCAGCTTAGAAAATCGAGGCTACCCTTACAATGAGCAGTTCTTC.

J is TRBJ2-7 and V is TRBV18; 9 positions agree with TRBD1. Germline CDR1 and CDR2: KGHSH and LQKENI. The CDR3 consists of 15 residues. V dropped 2 bases and J dropped 3; count of bases not matched to a gene: 5. Written as DNA, the CDR3 is TGTGCCAGCTCACCATCACAGGGGGCGGTCTACGAGCAGTACTTC. This codes for CASSPSQGAVYEQYF.

This chain connects TRBV28 to TRBJ2-2; D unclear. The V gene lost 10 bases and the J gene lost 5 bases, with 11 bases spanning the gap. From germline, CDR1 is MDHEN and CDR2 SYDVKM. This CDR3 is 12 amino acids long. CDR3 sequence (DNA): TGTGCCACCCTCCCGCAGACCGGGGAGCTGTTTTTT. Its translation: CATLPQTGELFF.

The rearrangement joins TRBV4-2 to TRBJ2-7; 9 bases match TRBD1. The CDR3 runs 15 residues. Per germline, CDR1 LGHNA and CDR2 YNFKEQ. J lost 5 bases, V lost 6 bases, and 11 bases had no gene match. The CDR3: CASSATGTGTNEQYF. The CDR3, as DNA: TGTGCCAGCAGTGCAACCGGGACAGGGACTAACGAGCAGTACTTC.

The rearrangement joins TRBV2 to TRBJ2-7, with 9 bases lining up with TRBD2. The CDR3 totals 14 residues. Germline CDR1 reads SNHLY; CDR2 reads FYNNEI. Losses at the gene ends were 4 bases for V and 6 bases for J; bases not matched to a gene: 7. The DNA of the CDR3 is TGTGCCAGCAGTGTTCAAGCTAGCGGGGCCGAGCAGTACTTC. Its translation is CASSVQASGAEQYF.

V and J are TRBV5-1 and TRBJ1-6; TRBD1 might be the D (5 bases). V was cut by 3 bases and J by 4 bases, with 26 bases left in between. Germline CDR1 and CDR2: SGHRS and YFSETQ. The CDR3 has 20 amino acids. The CDR3 protein is CASSSADQGTSARYNSPLHF. The CDR3 DNA is TGCGCCAGCAGCTCCGCGGATCAGGGAACATCAGCCAGATATAATTCACCCCTCCACTTT.

CDR3 protein: CASSQQELWQPQHF. The DNA for the CDR3 is TGCGCCAGCAGTCAACAGGAATTATGGCAGCCCCAGCATTTT. The V gene is TRBV23-1, the J gene TRBJ1-5; D unresolved. TRBV23-1 is an ORF; its function is uncertain. CDR3 size: 14 residues. V lost 2 bases, J lost 7 bases, and 12 bases lay in between.

The V gene is TRBV20-1, the J gene TRBJ2-3; D not resolved. This CDR3 is built from 11 residues. The germline V and J ends were trimmed by 6 bases and 5 bases, with 9 bases remaining between them. Germline values: CDR1 DFQATT, CDR2 SNEGSKA (reference sequence). The CDR3 DNA follows: TGCAGTGCGAGGATAGGAGATACGCAGTATTTT. Translating gives CSARIGDTQYF.

The V and J genes are TRBV5-1 and TRBJ1-5; possibly TRBD1 for D (5 bases). The CDR3 loop spans 16 amino acids. Germline values: CDR1 SGHRS, CDR2 YFSETQ. V was clipped by 0 bases and J by 2 bases, with 12 bases between them. In DNA form, the CDR3 reads TGCGCCAGCAGCTTGGGGTTCGGGGGAGGCAATCAGCCCCAGCATTTT. This gives the protein CASSLGFGGGNQPQHF.